Following are 31 T cell receptor beta chains from one sample sequenced in a study of T-cell memory formation after mild COVID-19. MiXCR, run by TCRdb on the 5' RACE reads, gives a single entry per CDR3 protein. Among a few hundred thousand distinct CDR3 sequences, 15% to 20% were seen once, and the ten largest hold approximately 25%. The sample taken for sequencing was PBMCs or a T cell subset sorted from them (not recorded which). The source is a man younger than 35 who had mild COVID-19 (a few samples of this study predate the infection). Cell type and time point are not known.

This clonotype has at least ten counts. The gene calls are TRBV7-6 and TRBJ2-1; D might be TRBD1 or TRBD2, each matching 5 bases. Deletions cut 1 base from V and 5 bases from J, with 12 bases between. Germline CDR1 is SGHVS and CDR2 is FNYEAQ. This CDR3 spans 15 amino acids. CDR3 sequence reads: CASSLGGKDHNEQFF. DNA for the CDR3: TGTGCCAGCAGCTTAGGGGGGAAGGACCACAATGAGCAGTTCTTC.

This sequence joins TRBV4-3 and TRBJ1-3; weak D call: TRBD1 (5 bases). Trimming stripped 4 bases from V and 0 bases from J, with 19 bases between. Germline CDR1 LGHNA, CDR2 YSLEER. This CDR3 has 18 residues. As DNA, the CDR3 is TGCGCCAGCAGCCGACTGCTATCGGGACTGCGCTCTGGAAACACCATATATTTT. It encodes CASSRLLSGLRSGNTIYF.

The genes are TRBV29-1 and TRBJ2-1; no clear D. V lost 3 bases to trimming and J lost 1 base, with 10 bases between them. The CDR3 totals 14 residues. Germline lookup yields CDR1 SQVTM and CDR2 ANQGSEA. The CDR3 protein is CSVDGTGSYNEQFF. In DNA, the CDR3 is TGCAGCGTTGACGGCACCGGGTCCTACAATGAGCAGTTCTTC.

The chain is built from TRBV28 and TRBJ2-5, with 8 bases lining up with TRBD2. Trimming cost V 10 bases and J 5 bases; bases outside gene matches: 12. There are 14 residues in the CDR3. Germline CDR1 is MDHEN and CDR2 is SYDVKM. CDR3 protein: CATTPGLEFETQYF. CDR3 DNA sequence: TGTGCCACCACTCCGGGACTAGAGTTTGAGACCCAGTACTTC.

This clonotype has at least ten counts. J is TRBJ2-3 and V is TRBV5-1, with TRBD1 matching 8 bases. The CDR3 is made up of 14 amino acids. V shed 4 bases, J shed 4 bases, and the junction held 5 bases outside the gene matches. The germline gives CDR1 SGHRS, CDR2 YFSETQ. In DNA, the CDR3 is TGCGCCAGCAGCACTGGACAGGGATCAGATACGCAGTATTTT. Amino acids: CASSTGQGSDTQYF.

The chain employs TRBV27 and TRBJ1-1, with a possible D match to TRBD1 (6 bases). The CDR3 totals 15 residues. V gave up 5 bases and J gave up 1 base, with 14 bases separating them. Germline CDR1 and CDR2: MNHEY and SMNVEV (reference sequence). The CDR3 reads CASSPLGQSNTEAFF. The CDR3 nucleotides read TGTGCCAGCAGTCCCCTCGGACAGTCGAACACTGAAGCTTTCTTT.

The V call is TRBV9, the J call TRBJ2-3, with 7 bases lining up with TRBD1. Germline values: CDR1 SGDLS, CDR2 YYNGEE. The V segment lost 3 bases and the J segment 3 bases; nucleotides outside the gene matches: 16. The CDR3 is made up of 18 amino acids. The DNA of the CDR3 is TGTGCCAGCAGCGCCGATTCCGGAAGGGGGCATTGGACAGATACGCAGTATTTT. Its translation: CASSADSGRGHWTDTQYF.

This clonotype was seen a handful of times. The chain links TRBV7-6 to TRBJ2-3; TRBD1 is a possible D gene (5 bases). Germline assignment: CDR1 SGHVS and CDR2 FNYEAQ. V was trimmed by 5 bases and J by 3 bases, leaving 24 bases between them. CDR3 length: 18 amino acids. The CDR3 nucleotides read TGTGCCAGCAGCCCAGGGCCCCGGGTGGGGATCATAACAGATACGCAGTATTTT. Translated: CASSPGPRVGIITDTQYF.

V gene TRBV6-1 combines with J gene TRBJ2-1; possible D gene TRBD2, 6 bases. The CDR3 is made up of 16 amino acids. The germline V and J ends were trimmed by 5 bases and 4 bases, with 18 bases remaining between them. The germline V gene has CDR1 MNHNS and CDR2 SASEGT. The CDR3 sequence is CASSNRTIPGYNEQFF. CDR3 coding DNA: TGTGCCAGCAGTAATCGGACTATCCCAGGGTACAATGAGCAGTTCTTC.

J is TRBJ2-5 and V is TRBV24-1, with 10 bases that match TRBD2. Germline V gene sequence: CDR1 KGHDR, CDR2 SFDVKD. The CDR3 extends over 16 amino acids. The junction had 8 bases not matched to a gene; V was cut back by 1 base and J by 7 bases. The CDR3 protein is CATSDFGLAEKGTQYF. The CDR3 region has the DNA TGTGCCACCAGTGATTTCGGACTAGCGGAGAAGGGGACCCAGTACTTC.

The V call is TRBV11-3, the J call TRBJ2-2; unclear D gene. Germline V lookup: CDR1 SGHNT, CDR2 YENEEA. The CDR3 contains 13 residues. Trimming cost V 0 bases and J 11 bases, with 10 bases left between them. CDR3 sequence (DNA): TGTGCCAGCAGCTTAGATCCGGTTAAAGAGCTGTTTTTT. Protein: CASSLDPVKELFF.

The chain recombines TRBV3-1 with TRBJ1-2; TRBD1 might be the D (6 bases). Germline-derived CDR1 and CDR2 are LGHDT and YNNKEL (reference sequence). V lost 1 base to trimming and J lost 9 bases, with 9 bases between them. The CDR3 runs to 12 residues. CDR3 sequence (DNA): TGTGCCAGCAGCCAAGGGACAGAGAGCTACACCTTC. It yields the protein CASSQGTESYTF. Variable domain in full (rest from reference TRBV3-1 and TRBJ1-2): DTAVSQTPKYLVTQMGNDKSIKCEQNLGHDTMYWYKQDSKKFLKIMFSYNNKELIINETVPNRFSPKSPDKAHLNLHINSLELGDSAVYFCASSQGTESYTFGSGTRLTVV.

This clonotype appeared many times. This chain links TRBV7-3 with TRBJ1-1, with TRBD1 identical over 8 bases. Germline V gene lookup returns CDR1 SGHTA and CDR2 FQGTGA. The CDR3 runs 15 residues. With 5 bases clipped from V and 0 bases from J, the junction kept 5 bases outside the gene matches. In nucleotides, the CDR3 is TGTGCCAGCAGCCCCCGACAGGGGATGAACACTGAAGCTTTCTTT. Amino acids: CASSPRQGMNTEAFF.

There are many counts of this clonotype. The junction shows a germline mismatch at one end, possibly a read error. Here the CDR3 reads CASSLLGNTEAFF. Here the CDR3 DNA reads TGTGCCAGCAGTTTGTTAGGGAACACTGAAGCTTTCTTT. The chain joins TRBV5-1 to TRBJ1-1; no reliable D call. Germline V gene sequence: CDR1 SGHRS, CDR2 YFSETQ. The CDR3 is 13 residues long.

This clonotype was counted ten times or more. This chain joins TRBV5-1 and TRBJ2-5; possible D gene TRBD1, 6 bases. V gave up 2 bases and J gave up 5 bases, with 13 bases separating them. There are 14 residues in the CDR3. Germline V CDR1 and CDR2: SGHRS, YFSETQ. The CDR3 loop is CASSLLGALETQYF. CDR3 bases: TGCGCCAGCAGCTTACTGGGGGCGTTGGAGACCCAGTACTTC.

In its sample, this clonotype was seen a few times. The chain couples TRBV2 to TRBJ1-1, with unresolved D. V lost 0 bases, J lost 7 bases, and 9 bases lay in between. CDR3 length equals 13 residues. CDR1 and CDR2 (germline): SNHLY, FYNNEI. CDR3 nucleotide sequence: TGTGCCAGCAGTGAAGCTTGGGGAGTTGAAGCTTTCTTT. This sequence encodes CASSEAWGVEAFF.

This clonotype turned up a few times. This chain joins TRBV20-1 and TRBJ2-2; 8 bases align to TRBD1. V shed 3 bases, J shed 7 bases, and the junction held 16 bases outside the gene matches. CDR1 and CDR2 from the germline V gene are DFQATT and SNEGSKA (reference sequence). The CDR3 runs 17 residues. CDR3 sequence reads: CSASLSGQGGFFGELFF. The CDR3 region has the DNA TGCAGTGCTAGCTTGTCCGGACAGGGAGGTTTTTTCGGGGAGCTGTTTTTT.

The gene calls are TRBV10-3 and TRBJ1-1; possible D gene TRBD1, 6 bases. Germline values: CDR1 ENHRY, CDR2 SYGVKD. The CDR3 contains 14 residues. Trimming removed 7 bases at V and 3 bases at J, with 15 bases between. The CDR3 nucleotides are TGTGCCATCACCCCAGGACCAGGGGACACTGAAGCTTTCTTT. It translates to CAITPGPGDTEAFF.

This clonotype was detected a few times. V is TRBV7-9 and J is TRBJ2-7; the match to TRBD1 covers 9 bases. CDR1 is SEHNR and CDR2 is FQNEAQ in the germline V gene (reference sequence). V lost 5 bases to trimming and J lost 3 bases; unmatched junction nucleotides: 11. The CDR3 is made up of 16 amino acids. Written as DNA, the CDR3 is TGTGCCAGCAGCAATAGGGCCGGGACAGGGTTCTACGAGCAGTACTTC. It is translated as CASSNRAGTGFYEQYF. The full variable domain, completed using reference TRBV7-9 and TRBJ2-7, is DTGVSQNPRHKITKRGQNVTFRCDPISEHNRLYWYRQTLGQGPEFLTYFQNEAQLEKSRLLSDRFSAERPKGSFSTLEIQRTEQGDSAMYLCASSNRAGTGFYEQYFGPGTRLTVT.

The V gene is TRBV7-2, the J gene TRBJ2-3; 7 positions match TRBD2. This CDR3 is built from 13 residues. Trimming took 4 bases from V and 4 from J; bases not matched to a gene: 2. Germline lookup yields CDR1 SGHTA and CDR2 FQGNSA. This chain's CDR3 is CASSYGLADTQYF. The CDR3 DNA is TGTGCCAGCAGCTACGGACTAGCAGATACGCAGTATTTT.

The gene calls are TRBV28 and TRBJ2-4, with 9 bases identical to TRBD2. V trimming: 6 bases; J trimming: 6 bases; junction bases outside the gene matches: 6. CDR1 is MDHEN and CDR2 is SYDVKM in the germline V gene. The CDR3 is made up of 14 amino acids. This chain's CDR3 is CASRSSGVGNIQYF. The CDR3 nucleotides are TGTGCCAGCAGGTCTAGCGGGGTAGGAAACATTCAGTACTTC.

The chain joins TRBV6-5 to TRBJ2-2; D is undetermined. Looked up from germline, CDR1 is MNHEY and CDR2 is SVGAGI. The CDR3 covers 15 residues. The V gene lost 2 bases and the J gene lost 6 bases, with 13 bases spanning the gap. The CDR3 spells CASSYGRNGPGELFF. DNA for the CDR3: TGTGCCAGCAGTTACGGGCGGAACGGTCCCGGGGAGCTGTTTTTT.

The chain is built from TRBV9 and TRBJ2-5; tentative D call: TRBD2 (6 bases). The ends were cut back, 1 base at V and 4 bases at J, with 14 bases in the middle. CDR1 is SGDLS, CDR2 YYNGEE, per germline. The length of the CDR3 is 15 residues. The chain's CDR3 is CASSVLGARGETQYF. DNA for the CDR3: TGTGCCAGCAGCGTACTCGGGGCGCGGGGAGAGACCCAGTACTTC.

This clonotype was seen only a few times. The CDR3 DNA reads TGTGCCAGCAGCTTTTTAGGACAGACTAATCAGCCCCAGCATTTT. Translation: CASSFLGQTNQPQHF. The chain combines TRBV7-8 with TRBJ1-5; a weak D match, TRBD1 (6 bases). The CDR3 totals 15 residues. CDR1 and CDR2 from the germline V gene are SGHVS and FQNEAQ. V gave up 3 bases and J gave up 4 bases, with 13 bases separating them.

The table lists this clonotype with a few counts. This sequence joins TRBV6-2 or TRBV6-3 and TRBJ2-5, with 7 bases identical to TRBD1. J gave up 3 bases and V 6 bases, and 7 bases lay outside the gene matches. The germline CDR1 and CDR2 sequences are MNHEY and SVGEGT. The CDR3 has 14 amino acids. Here the CDR3 reads CASRRDSGEETQYF. The CDR3 DNA is TGTGCCAGCAGACGGGACAGTGGGGAAGAGACCCAGTACTTC.

The chain employs TRBV20-1 and TRBJ2-1; 8 bases map to TRBD1. J was trimmed by 7 bases and V by 4 bases; bases with no gene match: 6. The CDR3 has 13 amino acids. Germline V gives CDR1 DFQATT, CDR2 SNEGSKA (reference sequence). The CDR3, as DNA: TGCAGTGCTAAGGACAGGGTTCGTAATGAGCAGTTCTTC. This gives the protein CSAKDRVRNEQFF.

This clonotype has ten or more counts. V is TRBV7-6 and J is TRBJ2-2, with D tentatively TRBD1 (5 bases). In germline, CDR1 is SGHVS, CDR2 FNYEAQ. The CDR3 is 16 amino acids. Trimming removed 1 base from V and 1 base from J, with 10 bases in between. CDR3 in DNA: TGTGCCAGCAGCTTAGGGCAGGGTAGGAACACCGGGGAGCTGTTTTTT. Translation: CASSLGQGRNTGELFF.

This clonotype was observed a handful of times. This chain joins TRBV7-9 and TRBJ2-5, with TRBD2 matching over 7 bases. Trimming cost V 5 bases and J 4 bases; bases outside gene matches: 7. Germline V CDR1 and CDR2: SEHNR, FQNEAQ (reference sequence). The CDR3 loop spans 14 amino acids. The CDR3 sequence is CASSDSAGPETQYF. As DNA, the CDR3 is TGTGCCAGCAGCGACTCAGCGGGGCCAGAGACCCAGTACTTC.

This clonotype was seen only a few times. The chain has TRBV29-1 and TRBJ2-7, with D uncertain. With 4 bases removed from V and 0 bases from J, the gap between germline ends came to 13 bases. The V gene's germline CDR1 is SQVTM and CDR2 ANQGSEA. This CDR3 contains 14 residues. The CDR3 protein is CSVGAGPYSYEQYF. As DNA, the CDR3 is TGCAGCGTTGGGGCTGGCCCTTACTCCTACGAGCAGTACTTC.

This clonotype has ten or more counts. The V call is TRBV5-6, the J call TRBJ2-3, with D uncertain. V lost 2 bases and J lost 1, with 11 bases in between. This CDR3 is 15 amino acids long. Germline V lookup: CDR1 SGHDT, CDR2 YYEEEE. CDR3: CASSFNPDGTDTQYF. The CDR3 DNA sequence: TGTGCCAGCAGCTTTAATCCCGACGGCACAGATACGCAGTATTTT.

This clonotype was seen a handful of times. The chain combines TRBV6-5 with TRBJ1-2; no clear D gene. Germline V lookup: CDR1 MNHEY, CDR2 SVGAGI. Trimming shortened V by 0 bases and J by 4 bases, and 12 bases separated the two germline ends. The CDR3 loop spans 15 amino acids. DNA of the CDR3: TGTGCCAGCAGTTACTCGGACGTTGGACTCTATGGCTACACCTTC. Translating gives CASSYSDVGLYGYTF.